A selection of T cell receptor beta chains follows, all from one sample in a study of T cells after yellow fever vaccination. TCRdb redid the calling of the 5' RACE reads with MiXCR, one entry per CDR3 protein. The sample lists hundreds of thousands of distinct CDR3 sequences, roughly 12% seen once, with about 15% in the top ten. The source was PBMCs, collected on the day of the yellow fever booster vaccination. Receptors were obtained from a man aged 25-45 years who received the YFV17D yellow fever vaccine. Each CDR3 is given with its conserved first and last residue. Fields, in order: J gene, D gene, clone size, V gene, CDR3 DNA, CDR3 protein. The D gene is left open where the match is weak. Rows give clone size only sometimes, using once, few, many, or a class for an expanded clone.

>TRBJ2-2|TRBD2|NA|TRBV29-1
TGCAGCGTTGCGGGACTAGCGGGAAGTAACACCGGGGAGCTGTTTTTT
CSVAGLAGSNTGELFF
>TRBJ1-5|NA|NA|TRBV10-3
TGTGCCATCAGTGAGCACCCAAGGCCAGGGCAGTCAAGCAATCAGCCCCAGCATTTT
CAISEHPRPGQSSNQPQHF
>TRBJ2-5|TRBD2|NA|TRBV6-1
TGTGCCAGCAGTGATGCGGGAGGAGAGACCCAGTACTTC
CASSDAGGETQYF
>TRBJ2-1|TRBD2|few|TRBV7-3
TGTGCCAGCAGCGCGGGACTAGCGGTGCTTGGTGAGCAGTTCTTC
CASSAGLAVLGEQFF
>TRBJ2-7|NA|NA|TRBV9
TGTGCCAGCAGCGTAGCTAGCTCCTACGAGCAGTACTTC
CASSVASSYEQYF
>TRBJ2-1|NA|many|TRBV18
TGTGCCAGCTCACCCGTCCCCTACAATGAGCAGTTCTTC
CASSPVPYNEQFF
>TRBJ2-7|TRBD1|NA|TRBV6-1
TGTGCCAGCAGTCGGACAGGGGGCGACGAGCAGTACTTC
CASSRTGGDEQYF
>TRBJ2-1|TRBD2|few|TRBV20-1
TGCAGTGCTAGAAGGGTCGCGTCGGCGGGAGGGGAGCAGTTCTTC
CSARRVASAGGEQFF
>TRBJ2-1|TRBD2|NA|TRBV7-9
TGTGCCAGCAGCTTATGGACTAGCGGGGTCGATGAGCAGTTCTTC
CASSLWTSGVDEQFF
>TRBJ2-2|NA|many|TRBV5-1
TGCGCCAGTAGCCGGGACTCCCCCCCCGGGGAGCTGTTTTTT
CASSRDSPPGELFF
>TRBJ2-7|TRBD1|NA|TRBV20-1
TGCAGTGCCACGACAGGGGGCTTTTACGAGCAGTACTTC
CSATTGGFYEQYF
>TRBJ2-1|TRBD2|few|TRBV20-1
TGCAGTGCCAGCCGGCGGGAGAATTACAATGAGCAGTTCTTC
CSASRRENYNEQFF
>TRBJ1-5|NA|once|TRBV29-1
TGCAGCGTTGTGGAATATAGCAATCAGCCCCAGCATTTT
CSVVEYSNQPQHF
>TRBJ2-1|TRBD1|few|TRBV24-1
TGTGCCACCAGTGGCGCAGGGGGCTCTGAGCAGTTCTTC
CATSGAGGSEQFF
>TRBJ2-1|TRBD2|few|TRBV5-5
TGTGCCAGCAGCTTGGGGACTAGCGGAGTCTACAATGAGCAGTTCTTC
CASSLGTSGVYNEQFF
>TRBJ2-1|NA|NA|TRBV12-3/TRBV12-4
TGTGCCAGCTTTCCGGGGAGCGGACCCTACAATGAGCAGTTCTTC
CASFPGSGPYNEQFF
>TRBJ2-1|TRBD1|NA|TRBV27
TGTGCCAGCAGTCACGGGACAGGTTTAAATGAGCAGTTCTTC
CASSHGTGLNEQFF
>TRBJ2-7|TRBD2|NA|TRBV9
TGTGCCAGCAGCGCGTCGCCCGGGACTAGCTACGAGCAGTACTTC
CASSASPGTSYEQYF